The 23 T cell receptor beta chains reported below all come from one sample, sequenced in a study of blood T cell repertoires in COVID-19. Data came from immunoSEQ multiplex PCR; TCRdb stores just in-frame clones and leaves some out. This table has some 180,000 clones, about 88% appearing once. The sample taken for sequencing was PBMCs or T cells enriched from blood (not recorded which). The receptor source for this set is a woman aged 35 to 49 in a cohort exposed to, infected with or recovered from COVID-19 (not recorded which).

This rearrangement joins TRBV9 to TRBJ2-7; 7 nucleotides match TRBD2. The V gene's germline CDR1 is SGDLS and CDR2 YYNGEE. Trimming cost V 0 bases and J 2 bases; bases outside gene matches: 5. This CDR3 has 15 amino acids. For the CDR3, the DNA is TGTGCCAGCAGCGTAGCCAGCGGGGATACCTACGAGCAGTACTTC. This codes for CASSVASGDTYEQYF. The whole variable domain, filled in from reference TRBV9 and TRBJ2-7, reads DSGVTQTPKHLITATGQRVTLRCSPRSGDLSVYWYQQSLDQGLQFLIQYYNGEERAKGNILERFSAQQFPDLHSELNLSSLELGDSALYFCASSVASGDTYEQYFGPGTRLTVT.

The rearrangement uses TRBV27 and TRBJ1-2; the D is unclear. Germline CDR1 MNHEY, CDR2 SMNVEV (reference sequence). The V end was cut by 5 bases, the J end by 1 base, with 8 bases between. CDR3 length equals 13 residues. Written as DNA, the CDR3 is TGTGCCAGCAGTGAACACGATAACTATGGCTACACCTTC. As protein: CASSEHDNYGYTF.

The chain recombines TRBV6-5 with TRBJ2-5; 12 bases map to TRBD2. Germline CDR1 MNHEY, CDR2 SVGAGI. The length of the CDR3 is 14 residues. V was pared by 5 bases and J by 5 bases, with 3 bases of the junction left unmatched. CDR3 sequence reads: CASSLAGGPETQYF. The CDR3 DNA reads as TGTGCCAGCAGTCTAGCGGGGGGGCCCGAGACCCAGTACTTC.

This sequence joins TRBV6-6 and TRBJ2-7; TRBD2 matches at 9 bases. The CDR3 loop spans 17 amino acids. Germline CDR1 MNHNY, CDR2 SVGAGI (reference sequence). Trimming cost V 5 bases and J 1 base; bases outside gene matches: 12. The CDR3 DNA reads TGTGCCAGCAGTCCCGGAGTAGCGGGAGAGTGGTCCTACGAGCAGTACTTC. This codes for CASSPGVAGEWSYEQYF.

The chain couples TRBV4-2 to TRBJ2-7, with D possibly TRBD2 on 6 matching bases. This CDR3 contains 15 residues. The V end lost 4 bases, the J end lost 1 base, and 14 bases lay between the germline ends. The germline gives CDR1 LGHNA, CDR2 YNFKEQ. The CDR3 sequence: CASSPRSSGSYEQYF. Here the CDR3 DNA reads TGTGCCAGCAGCCCGCGGAGTAGCGGTTCCTACGAGCAGTACTTC.

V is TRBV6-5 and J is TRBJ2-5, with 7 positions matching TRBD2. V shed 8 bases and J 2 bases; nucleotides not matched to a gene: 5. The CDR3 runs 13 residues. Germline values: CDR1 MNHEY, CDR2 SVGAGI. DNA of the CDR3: TGTGCCAGCGGGACTACTTCTCAAGAGACCCAGTACTTC. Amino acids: CASGTTSQETQYF.

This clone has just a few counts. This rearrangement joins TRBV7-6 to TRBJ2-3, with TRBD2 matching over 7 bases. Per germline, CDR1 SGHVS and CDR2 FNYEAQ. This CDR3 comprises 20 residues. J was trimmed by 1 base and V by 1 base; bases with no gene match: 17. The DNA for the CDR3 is TGTGCCAGCAGCTTAGGTGAGTCTAGCGGAGGCCCCCCGCGCACAGATACGCAGTATTTT. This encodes CASSLGESSGGPPRTDTQYF.

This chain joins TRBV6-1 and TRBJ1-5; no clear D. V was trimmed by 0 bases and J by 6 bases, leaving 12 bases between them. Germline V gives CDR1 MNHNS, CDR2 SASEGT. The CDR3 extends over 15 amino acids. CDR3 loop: CASSEARFAGQPQHF. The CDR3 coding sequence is TGTGCCAGCAGTGAAGCGCGCTTTGCGGGTCAGCCCCAGCATTTT.

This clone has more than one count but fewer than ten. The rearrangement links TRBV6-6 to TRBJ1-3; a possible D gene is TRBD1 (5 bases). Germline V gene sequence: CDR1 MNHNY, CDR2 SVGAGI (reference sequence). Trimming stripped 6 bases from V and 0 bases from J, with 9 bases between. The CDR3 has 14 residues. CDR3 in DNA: TGTGCCAGCAGGGACACCAACTCTGGAAACACCATATATTTT. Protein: CASRDTNSGNTIYF.

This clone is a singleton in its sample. The CDR3 sequence is CSVEHEGHATEAFF. The CDR3 nucleotides are TGCAGCGTTGAGCACGAGGGCCATGCGACTGAAGCTTTCTTT. V is TRBV29-1 and J is TRBJ1-1; D is undetermined. Trimming cost V 3 bases and J 5 bases, with 16 bases left between them. The CDR3 has 14 amino acids. Germline assignment: CDR1 SQVTM and CDR2 ANQGSEA.

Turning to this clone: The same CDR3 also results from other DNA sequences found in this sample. Written as DNA, the CDR3 is TGTGCCAGCAGTTTCCAGAACACTGAAGCTTTCTTT. Its translation: CASSFQNTEAFF. The V and J genes are TRBV28 and TRBJ1-1; unclear D gene. Germline CDR1 reads MDHEN; CDR2 reads SYDVKM. Trimming removed 3 bases at V and 1 base at J, with 3 bases between. CDR3 length: 12 amino acids.

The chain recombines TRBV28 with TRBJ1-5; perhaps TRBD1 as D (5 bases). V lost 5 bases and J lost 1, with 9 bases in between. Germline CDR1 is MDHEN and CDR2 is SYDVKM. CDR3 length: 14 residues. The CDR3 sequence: CASSRAGSNQPQHF. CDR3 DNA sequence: TGTGCCAGCAGTAGGGCAGGGAGCAATCAGCCCCAGCATTTT.

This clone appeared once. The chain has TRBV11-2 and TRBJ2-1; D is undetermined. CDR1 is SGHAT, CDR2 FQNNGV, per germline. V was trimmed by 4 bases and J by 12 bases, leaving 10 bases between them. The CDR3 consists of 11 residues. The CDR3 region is CASSSWYGQFF. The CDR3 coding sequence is TGTGCCAGCAGCTCCTGGTACGGGCAGTTCTTC.

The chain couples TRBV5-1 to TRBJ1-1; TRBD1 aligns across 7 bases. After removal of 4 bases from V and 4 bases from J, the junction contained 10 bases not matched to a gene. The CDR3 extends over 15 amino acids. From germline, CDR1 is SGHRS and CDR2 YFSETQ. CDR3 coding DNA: TGCGCCAGCAGCCCGGGACAGACCACGGCCACTGAAGCTTTCTTT. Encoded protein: CASSPGQTTATEAFF.

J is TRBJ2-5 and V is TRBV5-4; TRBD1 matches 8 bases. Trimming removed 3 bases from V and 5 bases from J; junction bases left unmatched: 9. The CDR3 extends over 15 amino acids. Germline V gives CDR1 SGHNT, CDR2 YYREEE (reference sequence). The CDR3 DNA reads TGTGCCAGCAGCTCGAGCCAGGGGGCAAGGGAGACCCAGTACTTC. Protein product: CASSSSQGARETQYF.

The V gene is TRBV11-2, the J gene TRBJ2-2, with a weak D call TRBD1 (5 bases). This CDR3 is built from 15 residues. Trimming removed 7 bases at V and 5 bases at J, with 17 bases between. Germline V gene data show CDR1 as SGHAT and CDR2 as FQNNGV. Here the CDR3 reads CASMRQINPTGELFF. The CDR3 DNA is TGTGCCAGCATGAGACAGATCAACCCAACCGGGGAGCTGTTTTTT.

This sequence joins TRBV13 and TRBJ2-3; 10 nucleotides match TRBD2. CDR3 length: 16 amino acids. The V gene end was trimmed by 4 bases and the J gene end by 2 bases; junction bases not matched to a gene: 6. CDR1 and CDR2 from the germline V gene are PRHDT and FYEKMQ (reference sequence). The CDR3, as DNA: TGTGCCAGCAGCTCTCATGGACTAGCGGACACAGATACGCAGTATTTT. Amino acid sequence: CASSSHGLADTDTQYF.

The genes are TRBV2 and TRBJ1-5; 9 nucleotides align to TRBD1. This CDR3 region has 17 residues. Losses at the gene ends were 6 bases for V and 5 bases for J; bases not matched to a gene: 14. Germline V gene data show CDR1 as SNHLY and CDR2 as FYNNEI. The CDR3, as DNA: TGTGCCAGCAGCAAGGGGACAGGGCCTCCCGCGTATCAGCCCCAGCATTTT. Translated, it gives CASSKGTGPPAYQPQHF.

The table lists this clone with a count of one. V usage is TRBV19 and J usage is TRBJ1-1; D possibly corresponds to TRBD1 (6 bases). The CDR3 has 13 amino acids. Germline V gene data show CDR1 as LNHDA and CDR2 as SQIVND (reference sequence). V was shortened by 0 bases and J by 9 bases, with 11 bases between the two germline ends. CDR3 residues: CASSIDTRGQAFF. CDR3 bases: TGTGCCAGTAGTATAGACACGCGGGGGCAAGCTTTCTTT.

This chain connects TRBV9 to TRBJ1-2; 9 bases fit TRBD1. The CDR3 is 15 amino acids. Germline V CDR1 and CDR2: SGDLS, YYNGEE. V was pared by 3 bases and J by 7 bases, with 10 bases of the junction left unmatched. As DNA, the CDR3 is TGTGCCAGCAGCGAGGGACAGGGAGGATTCCTTGGCTACACCTTC. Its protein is CASSEGQGGFLGYTF.

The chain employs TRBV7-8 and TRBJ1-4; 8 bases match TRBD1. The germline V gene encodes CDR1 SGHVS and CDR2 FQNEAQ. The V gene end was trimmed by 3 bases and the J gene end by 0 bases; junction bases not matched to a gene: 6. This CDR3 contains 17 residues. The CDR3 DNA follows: TGTGCCAGCAGCTTTAGGACAGGGCCGTCAACTAATGAAAAACTGTTTTTT. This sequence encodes CASSFRTGPSTNEKLFF.

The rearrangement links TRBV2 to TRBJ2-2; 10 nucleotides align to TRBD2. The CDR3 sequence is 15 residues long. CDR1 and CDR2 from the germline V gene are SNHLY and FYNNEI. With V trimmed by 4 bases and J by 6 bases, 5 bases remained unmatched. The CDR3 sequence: CASSVKRGGPGELFF. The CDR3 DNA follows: TGTGCCAGCAGTGTGAAGCGGGGGGGCCCCGGGGAGCTGTTTTTT.

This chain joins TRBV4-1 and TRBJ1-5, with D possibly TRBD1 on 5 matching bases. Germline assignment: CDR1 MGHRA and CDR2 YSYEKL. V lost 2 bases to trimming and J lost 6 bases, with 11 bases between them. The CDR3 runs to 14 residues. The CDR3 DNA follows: TGCGCCAGCAGCCAAAAGGAGGGGTTTCAGCCCCAGCATTTT. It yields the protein CASSQKEGFQPQHF.